One and the same sample provided the 10 T cell receptor beta chains below, sequenced in a study of T cells after yellow fever vaccination. A single record per CDR3 protein comes from TCRdb applying MiXCR to the 5' RACE reads. The sample yields 610,000 or so distinct CDR3 sequences, around an eighth seen once. The material was PBMCs, obtained on the day of the yellow fever booster vaccination. The source is a man aged 30 to 39 who received the YFV17D yellow fever vaccine.

CDR3: CASSLSSAGGPSYEQYF. Here the CDR3 DNA reads TGTGCCAGCAGCTTATCCTCAGCGGGAGGCCCCTCCTACGAGCAGTACTTC. The V gene is TRBV7-2, the J gene TRBJ2-7, with TRBD2 matching 9 bases. The junction had 8 bases not matched to a gene; V was cut back by 2 bases and J by 0 bases. The CDR3 runs 17 residues. The V gene's germline CDR1 is SGHTA and CDR2 FQGNSA.

This chain links TRBV20-1 with TRBJ1-6, with D possibly TRBD1 on 5 matching bases. CDR1 is DFQATT and CDR2 is SNEGSKA in the germline V gene (reference sequence). The CDR3 length is 13 residues. Here the CDR3 reads CSPIGGDNSPLHF. CDR3 in DNA: TGCAGCCCTATTGGGGGAGATAATTCACCCCTCCACTTT.

V is TRBV7-9 and J is TRBJ2-3; D is unresolved. V was cut by 2 bases and J by 12 bases, with 12 bases left in between. This CDR3 spans 12 amino acids. Per the germline V gene, CDR1 is SEHNR and CDR2 is FQNEAQ (reference sequence). DNA of the CDR3: TGTGCCAGCAGCTTATACCGCGATTACCAGTATTTT. Encoded protein: CASSLYRDYQYF.

In its sample, this clonotype was seen a few times. This rearrangement joins TRBV9 to TRBJ2-2; 10 bases are a match to TRBD1. In germline, CDR1 is SGDLS, CDR2 YYNGEE. Germline trimming cut 2 bases from V and 7 bases from J; bases unmatched to any gene: 5. CDR3 length equals 15 residues. CDR3 in amino acids: CASSVAGQGIGELFF. For the CDR3, the DNA is TGTGCCAGCAGCGTGGCGGGACAGGGGATCGGGGAGCTGTTTTTT.

The chain joins TRBV20-1 to TRBJ2-5, with 10 bases fitting TRBD1. V dropped 5 bases and J dropped 3; count of bases not matched to a gene: 6. There are 14 residues in the CDR3. In germline, CDR1 is DFQATT, CDR2 SNEGSKA (reference sequence). The DNA of the CDR3 is TGCAGTGCTTCCTTTGGGACAGGGGAAGAGACCCAGTACTTC. Its protein product is CSASFGTGEETQYF.

This clonotype was seen many times. V and J are TRBV18 and TRBJ2-7, with 8 bases identical to TRBD1. There are 14 residues in the CDR3. Unmatched junction bases numbered 5, after V lost 3 bases and J lost 4 bases. Per the germline V gene, CDR1 is KGHSH and CDR2 is LQKENI. CDR3 amino acids: CASSPTGGTYEQYF. CDR3 DNA: TGTGCCAGCTCACCCACAGGGGGGACTTACGAGCAGTACTTC.

A few counts support this clonotype. This chain links TRBV28 with TRBJ2-4; D may correspond to TRBD1 or TRBD2 (5 bases each). The V gene's germline CDR1 is MDHEN and CDR2 SYDVKM. V was trimmed by 6 bases and J by 15 bases, leaving 21 bases between them. The CDR3 consists of 13 residues. CDR3 sequence (DNA): TGTGCCAGCAGCCTCCCCCCGGGGCAGTTTCCGTACTTC. This encodes CASSLPPGQFPYF.

This chain uses TRBV20-1 with TRBJ2-1; D remains unclear. The CDR3 length is 15 residues. Trimming cost V 0 bases and J 5 bases, with 14 bases left between them. Germline values: CDR1 DFQATT, CDR2 SNEGSKA (reference sequence). CDR3 sequence: CSARDVRLPNNEQFF. The DNA of the CDR3 is TGCAGTGCTAGAGATGTGCGTCTACCGAACAATGAGCAGTTCTTC.

In its sample, this clonotype was seen many times. This chain joins TRBV20-1 and TRBJ2-3; 7 bases are a match to TRBD2. V dropped 0 bases and J dropped 2; count of bases not matched to a gene: 5. Per germline, CDR1 DFQATT and CDR2 SNEGSKA (reference sequence). This CDR3 contains 15 residues. The CDR3 DNA reads as TGCAGTGCTAGAGATCCAGCGGGATCCACAGATACGCAGTATTTT. Translating it yields CSARDPAGSTDTQYF.

This clonotype has at least ten counts. The rearrangement joins TRBV11-2 to TRBJ2-3; 13 nucleotides align to TRBD2. CDR3 length: 18 amino acids. The V segment lost 5 bases and the J segment 1 base; nucleotides outside the gene matches: 9. Germline CDR1 and CDR2: SGHAT and FQNNGV. The DNA for the CDR3 is TGTGCCAGCAGCCGCGGACTAGCGGGAGCGGATCGCACAGATACGCAGTATTTT. Amino acid sequence: CASSRGLAGADRTDTQYF.